The 7 T cell receptor beta chains below were found in one sample sequenced in a study of T cells after posttransplantation cyclophosphamide listed by TCRdb under 2016. Receptor libraries were prepared by the immunoSEQ multiplex PCR assay. Entries here come from immuneACCESS through TCRdb and include only in-frame sequences with V and J called. Some clones fail to appear in such tables; in the studies checked, an unresolved V gene covers under half of the shortfall, and the cause of the remainder is unknown. The sample table holds about 47,000 clones, of which around 94% were seen once. The ten largest clonotypes hold about 3% of the sample. Sequencing was performed on PBMCs. The receptors here all came from a woman aged 25 to 39 in good health and a related stem cell transplant donor.

This sequence joins TRBV2 and TRBJ1-2, with D unresolved. V lost 3 bases and J lost 3, with 8 bases in between. Germline lookup yields CDR1 SNHLY and CDR2 FYNNEI. The CDR3 runs to 13 residues. The CDR3 DNA reads TGTGCCAGCAGTGACGAGGGCCACTATGGCTACACCTTC. It codes for CASSDEGHYGYTF. Full variable domain (rest looked up from reference TRBV2 and TRBJ1-2): EPEVTQTPSHQVTQMGQEVILRCVPISNHLYFYWYRQILGQKVEFLVSFYNNEISEKSEIFDDQFSVERPDGSNFTLKIRSTKLEDSAMYFCASSDEGHYGYTFGSGTRLTVV.

This rearrangement joins TRBV7-9 to TRBJ2-7; D remains ambiguous. The V end was cut by 3 bases, the J end by 5 bases, with 11 bases between. The CDR3 has 13 amino acids. Per the germline V gene, CDR1 is SEHNR and CDR2 is FQNEAQ (reference sequence). The CDR3 bases are TGTGCCAGCAGCTTGTCAGTTGAGGACGAGCAGTACTTC. This translates into CASSLSVEDEQYF. The full variable domain, its missing parts supplied by reference TRBV7-9 and TRBJ2-7, is DTGVSQNPRHKITKRGQNVTFRCDPISEHNRLYWYRQTLGQGPEFLTYFQNEAQLEKSRLLSDRFSAERPKGSFSTLEIQRTEQGDSAMYLCASSLSVEDEQYFGPGTRLTVT.

The gene calls are TRBV13 and TRBJ1-1, with 8 nucleotides matching TRBD1. Unmatched junction bases numbered 13, after V lost 6 bases and J lost 4 bases. From germline, CDR1 is PRHDT and CDR2 FYEKMQ (reference sequence). The CDR3 is 16 residues long. The CDR3 DNA follows: TGTGCCAGCAGGATCTCGGCCAACAGGGGGAGCACTGAAGCTTTCTTT. Translating gives CASRISANRGSTEAFF. Variable domain in full (rest from reference TRBV13 and TRBJ1-1): AAGVIQSPRHLIKEKRETATLKCYPIPRHDTVYWYQQGPGQDPQFLISFYEKMQSDKGSIPDRFSAQQFSDYHSELNMSSLELGDSALYFCASRISANRGSTEAFFGQGTRLTVV.

J is TRBJ2-5 and V is TRBV7-2; 7 bases are a match to TRBD2. J gave up 1 base and V 6 bases, and 2 bases lay outside the gene matches. CDR3 length equals 13 residues. CDR1 is SGHTA, CDR2 FQGNSA, per germline. The chain's CDR3 is CASSRGGQETQYF. DNA of the CDR3: TGTGCCAGCAGTCGCGGGGGCCAAGAGACCCAGTACTTC.

The J gene is TRBJ2-2, the V gene TRBV2; 9 nucleotides agree with TRBD1. V was clipped by 6 bases and J by 5 bases; unmatched bases: 13. CDR3 length: 17 amino acids. Germline CDR1 and CDR2: SNHLY and FYNNEI. The CDR3 bases are TGTGCCAGCAGGTCCACACCACAGGGGGCTCGAACCGGGGAGCTGTTTTTT. It specifies CASRSTPQGARTGELFF.

The count of this clone is one. The V call is TRBV9, the J call TRBJ1-2; 9 bases match TRBD1. Per the germline V gene, CDR1 is SGDLS and CDR2 is YYNGEE. The trim removed 10 bases at V and 6 bases at J, leaving 16 bases unmatched. The CDR3 has 15 amino acids. The CDR3 coding sequence is TGTGCCTTAGAGGGGGACAGGGTATTAGTGGATGGCTACACCTTC. Translating gives CALEGDRVLVDGYTF.

The chain employs TRBV5-8 and TRBJ2-1, with TRBD2 matching over 7 bases. The CDR3 loop spans 13 amino acids. V shed 5 bases, J shed 6 bases, and the junction held 5 bases outside the gene matches. Germline CDR1 is SGHTS and CDR2 is YDEGEE. CDR3 region: CASRGGTVNEQFF. The CDR3, as DNA: TGTGCCAGCAGGGGGGGGACCGTCAATGAGCAGTTCTTC.